Presented here are 12 T cell receptor beta chains from one specimen sequenced in a study of blood T cells in healthy people across ages. It was with a sample-barcoded 5' primer and a J-beta primer mix that a second PCR of roughly 7 to 12 cycles was run. Via MiXCR, TCRdb re-called the 5' RACE reads, giving one row per CDR3 protein. The profile covers roughly 680,000 distinct CDR3 sequences, with roughly 20% appearing a single time and roughly 3.6% taken by the ten largest. The sequenced material came from blood. These receptors all stem from a man between 65 and 80 years old in good health.

The V and J genes are TRBV18 and TRBJ1-5, with D uncertain. This CDR3 region has 13 residues. With 0 bases removed from V and 7 bases from J, the gap between germline ends came to 7 bases. The germline V gene encodes CDR1 KGHSH and CDR2 LQKENI. CDR3 nucleotides: TGTGCCAGCTCACCACCACCTGGACAGCCCCAGCATTTT. Translating gives CASSPPPGQPQHF. Together with reference TRBV18 and TRBJ1-5, the CDR3 gives the full variable domain: NAGVMQNPRHLVRRRGQEARLRCSPMKGHSHVYWYRQLPEEGLKFMVYLQKENIIDESGMPKERFSAEFPKEGPSILRIQQVVRGDSAAYFCASSPPPGQPQHFGDGTRLSIL.

Of note for this clonotype: A read error is possible here, since a much larger clone lies one base away. The chain couples TRBV20-1 to TRBJ2-7; D is unresolved. V was shortened by 3 bases and J by 7 bases, with 16 bases between the two germline ends. The germline gives CDR1 DFQATT, CDR2 SNEGSKA (reference sequence). The length of the CDR3 is 13 residues. CDR3 protein: CSASFRRGAEQYF. The CDR3 coding sequence is TGCAGTGCTAGTTTTCGGCGTGGTGCTGAGCAGTACTTC.

The chain has TRBV28 and TRBJ2-3; 7 positions agree with TRBD1. The length of the CDR3 is 14 residues. The germline V gene encodes CDR1 MDHEN and CDR2 SYDVKM. The V gene end was trimmed by 7 bases and the J gene end by 5 bases; junction bases not matched to a gene: 9. CDR3 protein: CASTKKGAGDTQYF. The CDR3 coding sequence is TGTGCCAGCACCAAAAAGGGGGCGGGAGATACGCAGTATTTT.

This clonotype showed up many times. This chain joins TRBV4-1 and TRBJ2-3; TRBD2 is a possible D gene (6 bases). The V gene's germline CDR1 is MGHRA and CDR2 YSYEKL. V dropped 4 bases and J dropped 2 bases, with 7 bases sitting between them. The length of the CDR3 is 13 residues. The CDR3 protein is CASSRTITDTQYF. For the CDR3, the DNA is TGCGCCAGCAGCCGGACTATCACAGATACGCAGTATTTT.

V is TRBV6-1 and J is TRBJ1-4, with D maybe TRBD1 (6 bases). From germline, CDR1 is MNHNS and CDR2 SASEGT. This CDR3 has 13 residues. V was trimmed by 7 bases and J by 4 bases, leaving 10 bases between them. The CDR3 loop is CASKGGHNEKLFF. The DNA for the CDR3 is TGTGCCAGCAAGGGGGGTCATAATGAAAAACTGTTTTTT.

J is TRBJ1-2 and V is TRBV6-1, with TRBD1 identical over 9 bases. Per the germline V gene, CDR1 is MNHNS and CDR2 is SASEGT. Trimming at V came to 3 bases and at J to 6 bases, leaving 8 bases not matched to a gene. The CDR3 has 15 amino acids. CDR3 nucleotide sequence: TGTGCCAGCAGTGACCCCCGAACAGGGGGCCATGGCTACACCTTC. Its translation is CASSDPRTGGHGYTF.

There are a few counts of this clonotype. This sequence joins TRBV9 and TRBJ2-7; 10 bases align to TRBD2. Germline-derived CDR1 and CDR2 are SGDLS and YYNGEE. The CDR3 spans 14 residues. With 4 bases clipped from V and 4 bases from J, the junction kept 5 bases outside the gene matches. CDR3 residues: CASSSGLARYEQYF. The CDR3, as DNA: TGTGCCAGCAGCTCGGGACTAGCGAGATACGAGCAGTACTTC.

In this sample, this clonotype turned up many times. This rearrangement joins TRBV20-1 to TRBJ2-5; no reliable D call. The DNA end lines up better with TRBJ2-1; the J call may be wrong. Germline CDR1 reads DFQATT; CDR2 reads SNEGSKA (reference sequence). This CDR3 contains 10 residues. CDR3 nucleotide sequence: TGCAGTGCTAGGCTCTTTGAGCAGTTCTTC. Translated, it gives CSARLFEQFF.

This chain connects TRBV10-3 to TRBJ1-2; 9 bases align to TRBD1. Germline V gene lookup returns CDR1 ENHRY and CDR2 SYGVKD. Unmatched junction bases numbered 6, after V lost 9 bases and J lost 1 base. The CDR3 length is 14 residues. DNA for the CDR3: TGTGCCATTGGACAGGGGACCAATAACTATGGCTACACCTTC. Translating gives CAIGQGTNNYGYTF.

This clonotype was seen a handful of times. This chain connects TRBV2 to TRBJ2-3, with 9 positions matching TRBD1. The CDR3 runs to 15 residues. Germline loops: CDR1 SNHLY, CDR2 FYNNEI. Trimming took 8 bases from V and 4 from J; bases not matched to a gene: 10. For the CDR3, the DNA is TGTGCCAGCCGTCAACGGACAGGGGAAGCAGATACGCAGTATTTT. Protein product: CASRQRTGEADTQYF.

In its sample, this clonotype was seen a few times. The chain carries TRBV20-1 and TRBJ1-2; the D gene is possibly TRBD1 (5 bases). CDR1 is DFQATT and CDR2 is SNEGSKA in the germline V gene (reference sequence). This CDR3 spans 14 amino acids. The germline V and J ends were trimmed by 4 bases and 3 bases, with 15 bases remaining between them. The CDR3 coding sequence is TGCAGTGCTATCCCCCTCCAGGGAGACTATGGCTACACCTTC. Protein product: CSAIPLQGDYGYTF.

The rearrangement links TRBV7-9 to TRBJ2-3, with D maybe TRBD1 (5 bases). V lost 7 bases to trimming and J lost 5 bases, with 10 bases between them. Germline CDR1 is SEHNR and CDR2 is FQNEAQ (reference sequence). The CDR3 is 12 amino acids. The CDR3: CASIKGEDTQYF. The CDR3 nucleotides are TGTGCCAGCATCAAAGGGGAAGATACGCAGTATTTT. Based on the CDR3 plus reference TRBV7-9 and TRBJ2-3, the full variable domain is DTGVSQNPRHKITKRGQNVTFRCDPISEHNRLYWYRQTLGQGPEFLTYFQNEAQLEKSRLLSDRFSAERPKGSFSTLEIQRTEQGDSAMYLCASIKGEDTQYFGPGTRLTVL.